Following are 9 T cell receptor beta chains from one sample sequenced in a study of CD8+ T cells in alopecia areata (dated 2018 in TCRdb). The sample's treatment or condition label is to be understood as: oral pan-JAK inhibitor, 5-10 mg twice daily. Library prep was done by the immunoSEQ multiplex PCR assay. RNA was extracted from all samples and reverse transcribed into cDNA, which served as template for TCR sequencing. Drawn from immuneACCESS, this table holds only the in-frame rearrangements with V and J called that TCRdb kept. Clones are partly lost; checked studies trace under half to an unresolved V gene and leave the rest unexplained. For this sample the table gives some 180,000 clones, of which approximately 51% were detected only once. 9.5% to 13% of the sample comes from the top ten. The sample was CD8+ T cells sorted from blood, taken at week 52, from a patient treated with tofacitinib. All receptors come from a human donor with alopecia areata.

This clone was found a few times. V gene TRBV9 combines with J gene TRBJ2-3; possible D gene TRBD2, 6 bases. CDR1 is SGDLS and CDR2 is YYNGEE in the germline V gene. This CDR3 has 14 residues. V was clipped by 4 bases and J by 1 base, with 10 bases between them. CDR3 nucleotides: TGTGCCAGCAGCTCATGGGGGGGCACAGATACGCAGTATTTT. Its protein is CASSSWGGTDTQYF. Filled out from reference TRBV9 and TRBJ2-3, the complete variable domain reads DSGVTQTPKHLITATGQRVTLRCSPRSGDLSVYWYQQSLDQGLQFLIQYYNGEERAKGNILERFSAQQFPDLHSELNLSSLELGDSALYFCASSSWGGTDTQYFGPGTRLTVL.

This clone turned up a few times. The DNA of the CDR3 is TGTGCCAGCAGCTCCCAGTTGTACACTGAAGCTTTCTTT. Its translation is CASSSQLYTEAFF. The chain employs TRBV7-2 and TRBJ1-1; no reliable D call. The CDR3 runs 13 residues. Germline CDR1 SGHTA, CDR2 FQGNSA. V was cut by 4 bases and J by 3 bases, with 9 bases left in between.

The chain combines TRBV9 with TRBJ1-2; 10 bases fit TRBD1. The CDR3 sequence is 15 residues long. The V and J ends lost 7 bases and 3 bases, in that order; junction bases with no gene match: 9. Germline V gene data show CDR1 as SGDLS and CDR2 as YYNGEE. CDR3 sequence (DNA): TGTGCCAGCCCCATAAGACAGGGGGCCGACTATGGCTACACCTTC. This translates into CASPIRQGADYGYTF.

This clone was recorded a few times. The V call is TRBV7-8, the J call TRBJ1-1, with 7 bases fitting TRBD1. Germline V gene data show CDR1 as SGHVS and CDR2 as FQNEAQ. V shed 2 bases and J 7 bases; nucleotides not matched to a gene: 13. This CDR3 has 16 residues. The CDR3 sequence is CASSLSRGASSFEAFF. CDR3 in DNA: TGTGCCAGCAGCTTAAGCAGGGGGGCGTCATCCTTTGAAGCTTTCTTT.

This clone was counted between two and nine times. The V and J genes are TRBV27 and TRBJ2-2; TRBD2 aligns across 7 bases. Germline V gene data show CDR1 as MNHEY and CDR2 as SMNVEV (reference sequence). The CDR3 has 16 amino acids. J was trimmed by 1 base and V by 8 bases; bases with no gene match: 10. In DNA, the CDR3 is TGTGCCAGCTGGCGGGTGGCGGGGGTGAACACCGGGGAGCTGTTTTTT. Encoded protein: CASWRVAGVNTGELFF.

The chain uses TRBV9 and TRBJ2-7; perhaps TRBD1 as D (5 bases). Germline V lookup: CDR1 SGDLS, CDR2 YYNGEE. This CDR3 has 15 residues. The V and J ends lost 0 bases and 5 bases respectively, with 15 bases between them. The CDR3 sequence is CASSVVQGRSDEQYF. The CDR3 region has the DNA TGTGCCAGCAGCGTAGTTCAGGGAAGATCTGACGAGCAGTACTTC.

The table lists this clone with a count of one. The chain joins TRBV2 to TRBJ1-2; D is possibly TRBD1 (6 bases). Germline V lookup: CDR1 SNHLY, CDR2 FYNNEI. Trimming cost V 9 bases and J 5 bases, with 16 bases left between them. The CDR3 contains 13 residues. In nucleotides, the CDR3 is TGTGCCAGGGACATACAGGGAGGTTATGGCTACACCTTC. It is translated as CARDIQGGYGYTF.

The CDR3 region is CASSSGYSSYEQYF. CDR3 bases: TGTGCCAGCAGCTCGGGCTACAGCTCCTACGAGCAGTACTTC. This chain joins TRBV11-2 and TRBJ2-7; no firm D call. Trimming took 4 bases from V and 0 from J, leaving 10 bases between them. This CDR3 contains 14 residues. Per the germline V gene, CDR1 is SGHAT and CDR2 is FQNNGV. The full variable domain, in which reference TRBV11-2 and TRBJ2-7 provide the parts outside the CDR3, is EAGVAQSPRYKIIEKRQSVAFWCNPISGHATLYWYQQILGQGPKLLIQFQNNGVVDDSQLPKDRFSAERLKGVDSTLKIQPAKLEDSAVYLCASSSGYSSYEQYFGPGTRLTVT.

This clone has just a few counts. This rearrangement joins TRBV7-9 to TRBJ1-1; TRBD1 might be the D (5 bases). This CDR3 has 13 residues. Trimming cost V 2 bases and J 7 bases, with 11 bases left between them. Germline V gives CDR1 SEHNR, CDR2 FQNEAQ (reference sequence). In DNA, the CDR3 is TGTGCCAGCAGCTTACCCAGGGACGGTGAAGCTTTCTTT. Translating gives CASSLPRDGEAFF.